This T cell receptor (beta chain) comes out of a study of cytomegalovirus exposure and HLA in healthy donors. Both 60 Vbeta primers and 13 Jbeta primers went into the PCR. The method was immunoSEQ multiplex PCR; TCRdb's version includes in-frame clones alone and lacks a portion of them. Among tens of thousands of clones listed, roughly 76% were seen once. This CDR3 spans 13 amino acids. Germline V gene lookup returns CDR1 SQVTM and CDR2 ANQGSEA. With V trimmed by 2 bases and J by 6 bases, 5 bases remained unmatched. The V call is TRBV29-1, the J call TRBJ2-7; 9 bases are shared with TRBD1. The specimen sequenced was PBMCs. This clonotype was sampled from a woman in her thirties or forties in good health and CMV-seronegative. CDR3 region: CSVELRQGGEQYF. Here the CDR3 DNA reads TGCAGCGTTGAACTGAGACAGGGGGGCGAGCAGTACTTC.